The following is a T cell receptor beta chain sequence with its context. TCRdb's table, derived via immunoSEQ multiplex PCR, lists solely in-frame clones and lacks some. The top ten hold roughly 15% of the sample, which has under 90,000 clones, over 75% seen once. This entry belongs to a study of blood T cell repertoires in COVID-19. The germline V and J ends were trimmed by 6 bases and 5 bases, with 16 bases remaining between them. The CDR3 extends over 14 amino acids. Germline V gene sequence: CDR1 LNHDA, CDR2 SQIVND (reference sequence). This TCR was recovered from an elderly woman with active or convalescent COVID-19. Source material: peripheral blood. This chain uses TRBV19 with TRBJ1-1; D possibly corresponds to TRBD1 (5 bases). The CDR3 DNA reads as TGTGCCAGTAGATCACTCAGGGTCCGGACTGAAGCTTTCTTT. This sequence encodes CASRSLRVRTEAFF. Full variable domain (rest looked up from reference TRBV19 and TRBJ1-1): DGGITQSPKYLFRKEGQNVTLSCEQNLNHDAMYWYRQDPGQGLRLIYYSQIVNDFQKGDIAEGYSVSREKKESFPLTVTSAQKNPTAFYLCASRSLRVRTEAFFGQGTRLTVV.